A single TCR beta chain is shown here with its context. The sample belongs to a study of blood T cell repertoires in COVID-19. Study summary: Acute-phase and convalescent COVID-19 samples originated in the United States, Italy and Spain. Nucleic acid was either cDNA or gDNA, and it came from T cells, B-cell-depleted T cells, or PBMCs.

Original processing notes: How many nucleated cells were present was estimated from reference gene primer amplification. Some clones are missing from TCRdb's copy, which holds only in-frame ones; the method was immunoSEQ multiplex PCR. D and trimming were read from the DNA, whereas the V and J calls and clone size are those reported in that table. The table shows around 180,000 clones, with 88% occurring only once. Germline-derived CDR1 and CDR2 are SGHAT and FQNNGV. V gave up 3 bases and J gave up 4 bases, with 7 bases separating them. This CDR3 region has 12 residues. This chain uses TRBV11-2 with TRBJ2-7; a possible D gene is TRBD1 (5 bases). The sequencing input was peripheral blood. The TCR sequence derives from a man in his 60s with acute or convalescent COVID-19. The CDR3 here is CASSFTGYEQYF. CDR3 DNA: TGTGCCAGCAGCTTTACAGGATACGAGCAGTACTTC.